The 22 T cell receptor beta chains given below trace back to one sample, sequenced in a study of T cell repertoires in cytomegalovirus infection. TCRdb processed the reads anew with MiXCR; each CDR3 protein has one entry. The profile shows about 460,000 distinct CDR3 sequences, around 11% of them singletons. The specimen sequenced was PBMCs. These receptors came from a human donor in good health (CMV status not recorded). Some clones in this sample may be carry-over from other donors' samples.

V gene TRBV20-1 combines with J gene TRBJ1-5; D unclear. CDR1 and CDR2 from the germline V gene are DFQATT and SNEGSKA (reference sequence). V was clipped by 1 base and J by 8 bases, with 12 bases between them. This CDR3 has 13 amino acids. The CDR3 DNA sequence: TGCAGTGCTAGAGGGTCCCTCGGGGAGCCCCAGCATTTT. This translates into CSARGSLGEPQHF.

This rearrangement joins TRBV28 to TRBJ2-5; 12 bases are shared with TRBD2. The CDR3 length is 16 residues. V lost 5 bases, J lost 5 bases, and 9 bases stayed unmatched. CDR1 is MDHEN and CDR2 is SYDVKM in the germline V gene. CDR3 sequence reads: CASSPRTSGARETQYF. The DNA for the CDR3 is TGTGCCAGCAGTCCCAGGACTAGCGGGGCTCGGGAGACCCAGTACTTC.

This clonotype was recorded at least ten times. The gene calls are TRBV5-4 and TRBJ2-7; D is unresolved. This CDR3 region has 16 residues. The germline V gene has CDR1 SGHNT and CDR2 YYREEE (reference sequence). Trimming left V 2 bases short and J 0 bases short, with 15 bases between. CDR3 sequence reads: CASSFDSGRSSYEQYF. As DNA, the CDR3 is TGTGCCAGCAGCTTTGATTCAGGACGGAGCTCCTACGAGCAGTACTTC.

This clonotype was detected many times. The chain combines TRBV4-2 with TRBJ2-1, with TRBD2 identical over 9 bases. Germline loops: CDR1 LGHNA, CDR2 YNFKEQ. This CDR3 comprises 15 residues. Trimming removed 4 bases from V and 4 bases from J; junction bases left unmatched: 5. The CDR3 region is CASSLSGGLYNEQFF. CDR3 sequence (DNA): TGTGCCAGCAGCCTCAGCGGGGGGCTGTACAATGAGCAGTTCTTC.

CDR3 in amino acids: CASSQPLGEQFF. The CDR3 bases are TGCGCCAGCAGCCAACCTCTGGGAGAGCAGTTCTTC. The rearrangement links TRBV4-1 to TRBJ2-1, with D hard to call. Trimming removed 2 bases at V and 10 bases at J, with 9 bases between. The CDR3 totals 12 residues. Germline V lookup: CDR1 MGHRA, CDR2 YSYEKL.

There are many counts of this clonotype. The chain carries TRBV12-3 or TRBV12-4 and TRBJ1-1; D perhaps matches TRBD1 (5 bases). Trimming pared 5 bases from V and 4 bases from J, leaving 17 bases between. The CDR3 sequence is 15 residues long. The CDR3 region is CASSQSPGQGTEAFF. The CDR3 DNA follows: TGTGCCAGCAGTCAGTCACCTGGGCAGGGCACTGAAGCTTTCTTT.

The chain combines TRBV19 with TRBJ2-1; 7 bases agree with TRBD2. The junction had 10 bases not matched to a gene; V was cut back by 7 bases and J by 4 bases. The V gene's germline CDR1 is LNHDA and CDR2 SQIVND (reference sequence). The CDR3 is 15 amino acids. The CDR3 coding sequence is TGTGCCAGTACCTGGGGCGCTAGCGGATACAATGAGCAGTTCTTC. This sequence encodes CASTWGASGYNEQFF.

This clonotype was detected ten times or more. This chain uses TRBV6-1 with TRBJ2-7; D perhaps matches TRBD1 (6 bases). V was trimmed by 1 base and J by 2 bases, leaving 12 bases between them. Germline CDR1 MNHNS, CDR2 SASEGT. The CDR3 extends over 15 amino acids. The CDR3 sequence: CASSEDPRGAYEQYF. The CDR3 DNA reads TGTGCCAGCAGTGAAGATCCCAGGGGCGCCTACGAGCAGTACTTC.

This clonotype was seen ten or more times. V usage is TRBV5-6 and J usage is TRBJ1-1, with D maybe TRBD1 (6 bases). The V and J ends lost 3 bases and 5 bases respectively, with 14 bases between them. CDR1 and CDR2 from the germline V gene are SGHDT and YYEEEE. This CDR3 spans 14 amino acids. This CDR3 is CASSWGAGGTEAFF. The CDR3 DNA reads as TGTGCCAGCAGCTGGGGGGCCGGGGGAACTGAAGCTTTCTTT.

Concerning this clonotype: A read error is possible here, since a much larger clone lies one base away. The gene calls are TRBV18 and TRBJ1-5; D is perhaps TRBD1 (5 bases). This CDR3 is built from 14 residues. Per the germline V gene, CDR1 is KGHSH and CDR2 is LQKENI. The CDR3 coding sequence is TGTGCCAGCTTACCACGGGCAGGGATACAGCCCCAGCATTTT. It encodes CASLPRAGIQPQHF.

This clonotype was recorded many times. The chain joins TRBV7-2 to TRBJ1-4; possible D gene TRBD1, 5 bases. The germline V and J ends were trimmed by 6 bases and 2 bases, with 13 bases remaining between them. Per the germline V gene, CDR1 is SGHTA and CDR2 is FQGNSA. CDR3 size: 15 residues. DNA for the CDR3: TGTGCCAGCAGGAGTCAGGGATACACTAATGAAAAACTGTTTTTT. Protein: CASRSQGYTNEKLFF.

This clonotype has only a few counts. The CDR3 sequence is CASSMLAGENIQYF. CDR3 in DNA: TGTGCCAGTAGTATGTTAGCGGGAGAAAACATTCAGTACTTC. The chain links TRBV19 to TRBJ2-4, with 9 bases identical to TRBD2. The CDR3 has 14 amino acids. V lost 3 bases, J lost 5 bases, and 2 bases stayed unmatched. Germline V lookup: CDR1 LNHDA, CDR2 SQIVND (reference sequence).

The chain employs TRBV20-1 and TRBJ1-1, with D possibly TRBD1 on 6 matching bases. The CDR3 covers 14 residues. The V end was cut by 5 bases, the J end by 4 bases, with 17 bases between. Germline-derived CDR1 and CDR2 are DFQATT and SNEGSKA (reference sequence). The CDR3 loop is CSAREGGVTTEAFF. CDR3 nucleotide sequence: TGCAGTGCTCGCGAGGGGGGGGTGACCACTGAAGCTTTCTTT.

The sample holds a few counts of this clonotype. CDR3 in amino acids: CASSQGTSGLRDTQYF. The CDR3 DNA reads as TGCGCCAGCAGCCAAGGGACTAGCGGTCTTCGAGATACGCAGTATTTT. The genes are TRBV4-1 and TRBJ2-3, with 10 bases identical to TRBD2. The CDR3 is made up of 16 amino acids. Germline V gives CDR1 MGHRA, CDR2 YSYEKL. V lost 1 base to trimming and J lost 5 bases; unmatched junction nucleotides: 6.

This clonotype was observed at least ten times. The chain combines TRBV20-1 with TRBJ1-1, with 7 positions matching TRBD1. Looked up from germline, CDR1 is DFQATT and CDR2 is SNEGSKA (reference sequence). CDR3 length equals 12 residues. J was trimmed by 1 base and V by 6 bases; bases with no gene match: 2. The CDR3 loop is CSARQGNTEAFF. The CDR3 region has the DNA TGCAGTGCCAGACAGGGGAACACTGAAGCTTTCTTT.

In this sample, this clonotype turned up many times. V gene TRBV7-2 combines with J gene TRBJ2-7; D remains unclear. The germline CDR1 and CDR2 sequences are SGHTA and FQGNSA. V lost 7 bases, J lost 3 bases, and 13 bases lay in between. The CDR3 is 13 amino acids. The CDR3 DNA reads TGTGCCAGCACCCCTCATGTCTACTACGAGCAGTACTTC. Its translation is CASTPHVYYEQYF.

The sample holds many counts of this clonotype. The chain links TRBV19 to TRBJ2-7; 7 nucleotides agree with TRBD2. The ends lost 3 bases at V and 3 bases at J; junction bases unmatched: 5. CDR1 and CDR2 (germline): LNHDA, SQIVND (reference sequence). The CDR3 totals 14 residues. The DNA for the CDR3 is TGTGCCAGTAGTATGGCTAGCGGAGGCTACGAGCAGTACTTC. This codes for CASSMASGGYEQYF.

This clonotype was seen a few times. The gene calls are TRBV5-4 and TRBJ2-1; 9 nucleotides agree with TRBD1. V dropped 3 bases and J dropped 5; count of bases not matched to a gene: 3. The CDR3 is 14 amino acids. Germline CDR1 is SGHNT and CDR2 is YYREEE (reference sequence). As DNA, the CDR3 is TGTGCCAGCAGCTGGGACAGGGCCAACAATGAGCAGTTCTTC. It translates to CASSWDRANNEQFF.

This clonotype was found a few times. This chain connects TRBV7-3 to TRBJ2-3, with D hard to call. CDR1 and CDR2 (germline): SGHTA, FQGTGA. Deletions cut 5 bases from V and 1 base from J, with 7 bases between. This CDR3 comprises 13 residues. CDR3 coding DNA: TGTGCCAGCAGCGACCTCGGCACAGATACGCAGTATTTT. Its translation: CASSDLGTDTQYF. The full variable domain, rest sourced from reference TRBV7-3 and TRBJ2-3, is GAGVSQTPSNKVTEKGKYVELRCDPISGHTALYWYRQSLGQGPEFLIYFQGTGAADDSGLPNDRFFAVRPEGSVSTLKIQRTERGDSAVYLCASSDLGTDTQYFGPGTRLTVL.

This clonotype occurred many times. V and J are TRBV15 and TRBJ2-7; TRBD1 aligns across 8 bases. Germline V gives CDR1 LNHNV, CDR2 YYDKDF (reference sequence). The CDR3 runs 13 residues. Germline trimming cut 3 bases from V and 5 bases from J; bases unmatched to any gene: 3. CDR3 DNA sequence: TGTGCCACCAGCAGCGGACAGGGTGACGAGCAGTACTTC. Its protein is CATSSGQGDEQYF.

The gene calls are TRBV29-1 and TRBJ2-7; 8 nucleotides line up with TRBD2. Trimming removed 3 bases from V and 1 base from J; junction bases left unmatched: 5. This CDR3 comprises 14 residues. Germline-derived CDR1 and CDR2 are SQVTM and ANQGSEA. The DNA for the CDR3 is TGCAGCGTTGATCTGGCGGGAGGTTCCTACGAGCAGTACTTC. This gives the protein CSVDLAGGSYEQYF.

Only a few counts were recorded for this clonotype. The chain recombines TRBV3-1 with TRBJ1-1; 7 positions agree with TRBD1. Germline V gene data show CDR1 as LGHDT and CDR2 as YNNKEL (reference sequence). The V and J ends lost 4 bases and 5 bases, in that order; junction bases with no gene match: 7. This CDR3 has 14 residues. The CDR3 DNA reads as TGTGCCAGCAGCCCGGGACAGTTCGTAACTGAAGCTTTCTTT. Translating gives CASSPGQFVTEAFF. Full variable domain (remainder filled in from reference TRBV3-1 and TRBJ1-1): DTAVSQTPKYLVTQMGNDKSIKCEQNLGHDTMYWYKQDSKKFLKIMFSYNNKELIINETVPNRFSPKSPDKAHLNLHINSLELGDSAVYFCASSPGQFVTEAFFGQGTRLTVV.